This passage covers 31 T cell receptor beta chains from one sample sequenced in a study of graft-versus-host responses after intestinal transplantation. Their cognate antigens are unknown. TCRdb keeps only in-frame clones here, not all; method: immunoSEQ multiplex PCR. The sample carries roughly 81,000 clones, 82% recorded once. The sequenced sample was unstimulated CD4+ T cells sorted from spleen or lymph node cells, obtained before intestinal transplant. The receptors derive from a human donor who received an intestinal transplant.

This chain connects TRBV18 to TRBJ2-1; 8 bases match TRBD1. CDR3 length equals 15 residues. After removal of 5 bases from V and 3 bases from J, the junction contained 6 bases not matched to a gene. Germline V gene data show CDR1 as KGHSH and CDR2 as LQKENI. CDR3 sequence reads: CASSGQGTGYNEQFF. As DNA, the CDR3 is TGTGCCAGCTCAGGTCAAGGGACAGGCTACAATGAGCAGTTCTTC. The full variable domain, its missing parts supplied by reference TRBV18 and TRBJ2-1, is NAGVMQNPRHLVRRRGQEARLRCSPMKGHSHVYWYRQLPEEGLKFMVYLQKENIIDESGMPKERFSAEFPKEGPSILRIQQVVRGDSAAYFCASSGQGTGYNEQFFGPGTRLTVL.

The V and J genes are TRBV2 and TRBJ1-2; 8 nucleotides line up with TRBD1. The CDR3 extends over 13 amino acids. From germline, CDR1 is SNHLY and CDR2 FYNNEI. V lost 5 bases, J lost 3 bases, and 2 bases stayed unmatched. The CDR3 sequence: CASSRTGHYGYTF. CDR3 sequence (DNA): TGTGCCAGCAGTAGGACAGGGCACTATGGCTACACCTTC.

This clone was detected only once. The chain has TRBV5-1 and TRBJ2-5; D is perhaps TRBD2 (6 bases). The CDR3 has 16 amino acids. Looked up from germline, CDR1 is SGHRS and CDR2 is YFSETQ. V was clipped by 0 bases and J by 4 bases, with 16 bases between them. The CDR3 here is CASSLERGGGSETQYF. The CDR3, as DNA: TGCGCCAGCAGCTTGGAGAGGGGAGGAGGGTCAGAGACCCAGTACTTC.

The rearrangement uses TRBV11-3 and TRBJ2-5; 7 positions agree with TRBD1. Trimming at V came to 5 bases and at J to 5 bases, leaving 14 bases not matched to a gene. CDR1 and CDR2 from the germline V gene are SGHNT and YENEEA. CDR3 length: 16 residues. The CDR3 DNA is TGTGCCAGCAGCACCTTCTGTGGGACAGAGTGGGAGACCCAGTACTTC. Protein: CASSTFCGTEWETQYF.

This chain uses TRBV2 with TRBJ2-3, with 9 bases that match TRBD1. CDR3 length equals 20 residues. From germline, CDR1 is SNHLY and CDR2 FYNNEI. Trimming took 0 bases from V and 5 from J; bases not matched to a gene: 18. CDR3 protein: CASSEALFGQGSTRRDTQYF. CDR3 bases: TGTGCCAGCAGTGAAGCGCTTTTTGGACAGGGGTCGACCAGGAGAGATACGCAGTATTTT.

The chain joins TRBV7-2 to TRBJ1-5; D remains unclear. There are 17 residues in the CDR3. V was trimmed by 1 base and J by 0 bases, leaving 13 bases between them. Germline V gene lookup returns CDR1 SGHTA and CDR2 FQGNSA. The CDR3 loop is CASSLVAQTGSNQPQHF. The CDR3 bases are TGTGCCAGCAGCTTAGTTGCCCAAACGGGTAGCAATCAGCCCCAGCATTTT.

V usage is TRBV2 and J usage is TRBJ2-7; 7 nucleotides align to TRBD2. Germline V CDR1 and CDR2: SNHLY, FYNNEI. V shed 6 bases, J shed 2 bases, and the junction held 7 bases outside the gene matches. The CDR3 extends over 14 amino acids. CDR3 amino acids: CASSRDYKTYEQYF. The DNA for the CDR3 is TGTGCCAGCAGCCGGGACTACAAAACCTACGAGCAGTACTTC.

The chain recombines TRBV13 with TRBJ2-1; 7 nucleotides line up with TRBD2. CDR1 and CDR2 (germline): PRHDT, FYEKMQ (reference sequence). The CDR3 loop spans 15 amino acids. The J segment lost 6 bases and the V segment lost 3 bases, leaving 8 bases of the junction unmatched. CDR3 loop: CASSLFRGDRNEQFF. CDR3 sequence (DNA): TGTGCCAGCAGCTTGTTCCGGGGGGACCGCAATGAGCAGTTCTTC. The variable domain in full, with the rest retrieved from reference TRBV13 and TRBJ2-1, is AAGVIQSPRHLIKEKRETATLKCYPIPRHDTVYWYQQGPGQDPQFLISFYEKMQSDKGSIPDRFSAQQFSDYHSELNMSSLELGDSALYFCASSLFRGDRNEQFFGPGTRLTVL.

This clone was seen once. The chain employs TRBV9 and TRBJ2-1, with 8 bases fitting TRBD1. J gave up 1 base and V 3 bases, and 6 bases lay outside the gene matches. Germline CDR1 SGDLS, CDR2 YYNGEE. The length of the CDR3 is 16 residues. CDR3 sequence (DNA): TGTGCCAGCAGCGGCAGGGGGCGCGGGTCCTACAATGAGCAGTTCTTC. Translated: CASSGRGRGSYNEQFF.

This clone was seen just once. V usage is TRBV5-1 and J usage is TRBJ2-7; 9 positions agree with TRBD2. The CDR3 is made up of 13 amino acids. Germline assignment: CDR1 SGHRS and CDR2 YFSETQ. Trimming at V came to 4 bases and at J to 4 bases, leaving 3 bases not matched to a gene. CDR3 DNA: TGCGCCAGCAGCGTTAGCGGGAGTTACGAGCAGTACTTC. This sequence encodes CASSVSGSYEQYF.

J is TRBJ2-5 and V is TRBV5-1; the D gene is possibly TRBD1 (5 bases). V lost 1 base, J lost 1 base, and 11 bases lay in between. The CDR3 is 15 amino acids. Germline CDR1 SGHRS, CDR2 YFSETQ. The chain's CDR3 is CASSLSPTVQETQYF. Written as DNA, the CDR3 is TGCGCCAGCAGCTTGTCCCCGACAGTCCAAGAGACCCAGTACTTC.

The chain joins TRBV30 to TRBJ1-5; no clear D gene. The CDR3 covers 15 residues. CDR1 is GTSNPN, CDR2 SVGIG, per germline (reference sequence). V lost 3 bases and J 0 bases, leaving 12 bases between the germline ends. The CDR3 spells CAWSPLGYSNQPQHF. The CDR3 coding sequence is TGTGCCTGGAGCCCCCTCGGGTATAGCAATCAGCCCCAGCATTTT.

In nucleotides, the CDR3 is TGTGCCAGCAGTTTTACTAGCGGGAACTACGAGCAGTACTTC. It is translated as CASSFTSGNYEQYF. V and J are TRBV28 and TRBJ2-7, with 10 bases identical to TRBD2. Per the germline V gene, CDR1 is MDHEN and CDR2 is SYDVKM. J was trimmed by 3 bases and V by 3 bases; bases with no gene match: 2. The CDR3 runs to 14 residues.

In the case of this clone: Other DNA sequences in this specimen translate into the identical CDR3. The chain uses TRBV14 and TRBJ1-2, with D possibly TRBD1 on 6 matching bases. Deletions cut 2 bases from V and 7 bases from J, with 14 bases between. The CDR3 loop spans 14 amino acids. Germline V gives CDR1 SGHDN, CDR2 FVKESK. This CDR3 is CASSQSQGLGGYTF. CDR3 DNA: TGTGCCAGCAGCCAATCGCAGGGGTTGGGTGGCTACACCTTC.

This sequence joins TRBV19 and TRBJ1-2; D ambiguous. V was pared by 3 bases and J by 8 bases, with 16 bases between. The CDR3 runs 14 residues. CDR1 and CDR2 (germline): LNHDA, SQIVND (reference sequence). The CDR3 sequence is CASSIAGNSWGYTF. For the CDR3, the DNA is TGTGCCAGTAGTATTGCGGGAAATTCGTGGGGCTACACCTTC.

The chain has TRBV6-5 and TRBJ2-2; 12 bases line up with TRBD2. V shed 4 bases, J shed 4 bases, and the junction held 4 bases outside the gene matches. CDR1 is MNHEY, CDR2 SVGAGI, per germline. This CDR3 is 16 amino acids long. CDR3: CASSSGLAGITGELFF. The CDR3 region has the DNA TGTGCCAGCAGTTCCGGACTAGCGGGGATCACCGGGGAGCTGTTTTTT.

DNA for the CDR3: TGTGCCAGCAGCTTAGGCGTTAGCGGGGGGTCCACAGATACGCAGTATTTT. Translated: CASSLGVSGGSTDTQYF. The V call is TRBV7-2, the J call TRBJ2-3; 10 nucleotides agree with TRBD2. The germline CDR1 and CDR2 sequences are SGHTA and FQGNSA. The junction had 6 bases not matched to a gene; V was cut back by 1 base and J by 2 bases. CDR3 length equals 17 residues.

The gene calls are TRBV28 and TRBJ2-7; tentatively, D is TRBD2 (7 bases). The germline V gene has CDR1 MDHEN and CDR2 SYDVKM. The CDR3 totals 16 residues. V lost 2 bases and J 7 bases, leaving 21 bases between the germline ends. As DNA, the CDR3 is TGTGCCAGCAGTTTAGGGGGGGCCAGGGCATACGGGGAGCAGTACTTC. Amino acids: CASSLGGARAYGEQYF. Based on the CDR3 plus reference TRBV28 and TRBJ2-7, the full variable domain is DVKVTQSSRYLVKRTGEKVFLECVQDMDHENMFWYRQDPGLGLRLIYFSYDVKMKEKGDIPEGYSVSREKKERFSLILESASTNQTSMYLCASSLGGARAYGEQYFGPGTRLTVT.

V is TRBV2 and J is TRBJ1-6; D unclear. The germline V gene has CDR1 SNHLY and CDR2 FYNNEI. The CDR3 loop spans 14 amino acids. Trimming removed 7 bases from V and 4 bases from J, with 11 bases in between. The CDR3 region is CASNPAGYNSPLHF. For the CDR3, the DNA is TGTGCCAGCAATCCGGCCGGGTATAATTCACCCCTCCACTTT.

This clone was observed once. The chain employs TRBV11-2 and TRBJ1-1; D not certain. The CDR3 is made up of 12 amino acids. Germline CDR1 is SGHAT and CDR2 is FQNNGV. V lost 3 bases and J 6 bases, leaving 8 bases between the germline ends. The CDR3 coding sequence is TGTGCCAGCAGCTTTAACGGGGCTGAAGCTTTCTTT. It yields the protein CASSFNGAEAFF.

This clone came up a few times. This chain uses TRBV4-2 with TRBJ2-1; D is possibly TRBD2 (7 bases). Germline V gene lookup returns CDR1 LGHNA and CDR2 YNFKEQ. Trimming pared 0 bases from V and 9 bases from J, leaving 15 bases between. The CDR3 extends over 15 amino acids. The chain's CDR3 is CASSQDVGGGGEQFF. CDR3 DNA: TGTGCCAGCAGCCAAGATGTTGGGGGAGGGGGTGAGCAGTTCTTC.

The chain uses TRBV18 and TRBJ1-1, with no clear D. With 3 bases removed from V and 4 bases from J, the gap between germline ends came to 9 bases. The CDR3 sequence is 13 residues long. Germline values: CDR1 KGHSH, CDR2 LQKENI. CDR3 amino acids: CASSPVAVTEAFF. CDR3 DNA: TGTGCCAGCTCACCGGTAGCAGTCACTGAAGCTTTCTTT. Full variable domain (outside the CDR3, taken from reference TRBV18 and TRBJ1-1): NAGVMQNPRHLVRRRGQEARLRCSPMKGHSHVYWYRQLPEEGLKFMVYLQKENIIDESGMPKERFSAEFPKEGPSILRIQQVVRGDSAAYFCASSPVAVTEAFFGQGTRLTVV.

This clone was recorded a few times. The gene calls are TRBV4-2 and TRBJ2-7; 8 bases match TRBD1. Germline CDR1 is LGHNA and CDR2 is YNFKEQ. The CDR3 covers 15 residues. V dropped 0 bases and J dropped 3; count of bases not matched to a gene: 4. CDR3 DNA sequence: TGTGCCAGCAGCCAAGAGGCGGACAGGGTCTACGAGCAGTACTTC. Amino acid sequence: CASSQEADRVYEQYF.

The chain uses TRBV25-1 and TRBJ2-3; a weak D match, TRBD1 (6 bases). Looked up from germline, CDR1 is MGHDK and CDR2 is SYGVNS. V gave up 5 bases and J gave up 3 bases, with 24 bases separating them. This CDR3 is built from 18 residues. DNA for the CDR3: TGTGCCAGCAGTCGTGGGGCAGGGGCCTTTACGGTAACAGATACGCAGTATTTT. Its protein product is CASSRGAGAFTVTDTQYF.

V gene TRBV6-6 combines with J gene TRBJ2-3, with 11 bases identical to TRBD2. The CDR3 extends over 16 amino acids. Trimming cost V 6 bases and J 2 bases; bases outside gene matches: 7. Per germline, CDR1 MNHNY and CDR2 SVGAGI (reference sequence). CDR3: CASRAIAGGVTDTQYF. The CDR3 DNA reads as TGTGCCAGCAGAGCCATAGCGGGGGGGGTCACAGATACGCAGTATTTT.

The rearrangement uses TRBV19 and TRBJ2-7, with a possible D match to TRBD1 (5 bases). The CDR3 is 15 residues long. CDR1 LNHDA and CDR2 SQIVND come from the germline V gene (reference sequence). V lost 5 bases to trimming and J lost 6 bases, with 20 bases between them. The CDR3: CASSLPGQGVSEQYF. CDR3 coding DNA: TGTGCCAGTAGTCTTCCCGGCCAGGGCGTGAGCGAGCAGTACTTC.

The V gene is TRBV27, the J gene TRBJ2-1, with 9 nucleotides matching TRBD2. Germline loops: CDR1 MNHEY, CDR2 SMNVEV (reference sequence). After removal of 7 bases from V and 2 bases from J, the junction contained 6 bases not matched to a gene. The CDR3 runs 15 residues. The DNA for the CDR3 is TGTGCCAGCAAGAGGGCGGGAGGGGCCTACAATGAGCAGTTCTTC. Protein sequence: CASKRAGGAYNEQFF.

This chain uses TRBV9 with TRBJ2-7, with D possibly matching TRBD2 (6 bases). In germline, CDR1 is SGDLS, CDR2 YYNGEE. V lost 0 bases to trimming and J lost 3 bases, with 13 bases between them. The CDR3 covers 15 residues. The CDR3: CASSVGGGGIYEQYF. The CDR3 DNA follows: TGTGCCAGCAGCGTAGGCGGTGGAGGGATCTACGAGCAGTACTTC.

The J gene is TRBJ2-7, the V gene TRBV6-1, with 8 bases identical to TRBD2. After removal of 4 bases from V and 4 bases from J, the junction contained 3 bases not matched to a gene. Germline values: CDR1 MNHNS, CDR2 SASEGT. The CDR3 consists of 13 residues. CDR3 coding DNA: TGTGCCAGCAGTGGTACTAGCGGTTACGAGCAGTACTTC. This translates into CASSGTSGYEQYF.

CDR3 protein: CASSLDNNQPQHF. In DNA, the CDR3 is TGTGCCAGCAGCTTGGACAACAATCAGCCCCAGCATTTT. The chain couples TRBV5-5 to TRBJ1-5, with D unresolved. This CDR3 has 13 amino acids. V lost 0 bases and J lost 3, with 4 bases in between. Germline V gene data show CDR1 as SGHKS and CDR2 as YYEKEE (reference sequence).

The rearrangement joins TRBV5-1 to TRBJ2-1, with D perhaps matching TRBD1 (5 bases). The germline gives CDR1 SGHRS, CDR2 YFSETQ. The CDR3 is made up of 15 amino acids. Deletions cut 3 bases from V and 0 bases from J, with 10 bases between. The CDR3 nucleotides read TGCGCCAGCAGCTCAGGACAAGGCTCCTACAATGAGCAGTTCTTC. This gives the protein CASSSGQGSYNEQFF.